This TCR beta chain derives from a study of T cells in women clearing cervical HPV infection. About this clone itself: The read terminates 3 residues ahead of where the CDR3 ends, so the germline J gene completes it.

CDR3 length equals 17 residues. Germline CDR1 and CDR2: KGHSH and LQKENI. The assay was immunoSEQ multiplex PCR, and TCRdb's table has in-frame clones only and misses some. The sample has some 30,000 clones. The specimen was blood buffy coat. This TCR derives from a woman aged 18 to 75 with a cervical HPV16 infection that either progressed to CIN3+ or cleared (not recorded which). The chain couples TRBV18 to TRBJ1-2, with 7 bases matching TRBD1. Here the CDR3 reads CASSPMDSIAGTDTYTF. The covered CDR3 bases are TGTGCCAGCTCACCTATGGACAGCATCGCGGGGACAGATACC.